This TCR beta chain was profiled in a study of blood T cell repertoires in COVID-19. About the research overall: The United States, Italy and Spain were the sources of the acute and convalescent COVID-19 samples.

Germline V gene lookup returns CDR1 LNHDA and CDR2 SQIVND (reference sequence). The CDR3 is 14 amino acids. V gave up 3 bases and J gave up 1 base, with 6 bases separating them. Per the original data handling: Reference gene primers were amplified, and this amplification served to estimate nucleated cell counts. This table comes from immunoSEQ multiplex PCR, and its TCRdb copy is limited to in-frame clones, with some not included. V, J and clone size are those of that table, while D and trimming were read from the DNA. Of some 190,000 clones in the sample, around 86% were seen once. In terms of age and location, participants ranged from about 18 to 90 years and lived in about two dozen US areas. Participants reported their clinical history, and cohort assignment relied on those reports.

This TCR came from a man aged 40-49 years with acute COVID-19. The sequencing input was PBMCs or T cells enriched from blood (not recorded which). This chain joins TRBV19 and TRBJ2-2; D ambiguous. CDR3 protein: CASSMGKNTGELFF. The CDR3 DNA follows: TGTGCCAGTAGTATGGGCAAGAACACCGGGGAGCTGTTTTTT. The entire variable domain, with the rest obtained from reference TRBV19 and TRBJ2-2, is as follows: DGGITQSPKYLFRKEGQNVTLSCEQNLNHDAMYWYRQDPGQGLRLIYYSQIVNDFQKGDIAEGYSVSREKKESFPLTVTSAQKNPTAFYLCASSMGKNTGELFFGEGSRLTVL.